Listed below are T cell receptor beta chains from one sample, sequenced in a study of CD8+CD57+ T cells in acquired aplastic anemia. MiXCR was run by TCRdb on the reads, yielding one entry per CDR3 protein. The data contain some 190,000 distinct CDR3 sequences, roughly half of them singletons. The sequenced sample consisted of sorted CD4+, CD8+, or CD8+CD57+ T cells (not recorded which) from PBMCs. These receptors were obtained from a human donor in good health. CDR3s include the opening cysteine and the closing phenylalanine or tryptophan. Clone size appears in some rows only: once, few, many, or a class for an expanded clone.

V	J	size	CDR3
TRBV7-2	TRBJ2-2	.	CASSEDREVFF
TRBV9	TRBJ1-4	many	CASSVRASPAGEKLFF
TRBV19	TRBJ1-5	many	CASSDRGGRSNQPQHF
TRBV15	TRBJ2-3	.	CATSLGRDTQYF
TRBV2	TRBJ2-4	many	CASSPPFGTGNIQYF
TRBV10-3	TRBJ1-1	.	CASSWARGTEAFF
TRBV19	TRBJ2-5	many	CASSRLAGAQETQYF
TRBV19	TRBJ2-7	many	CASSIRAGAYEQYF
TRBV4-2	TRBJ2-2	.	CASSPGHRAHLWDNTGELVF
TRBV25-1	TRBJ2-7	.	CASRTSGYEVQYF
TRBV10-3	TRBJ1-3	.	CAISDMGGGNTIYF
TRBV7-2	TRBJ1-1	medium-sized	CASSQQGRATEAFF
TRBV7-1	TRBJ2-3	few	CASSSTLGLAGETTSTDTQYF
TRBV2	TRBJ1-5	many	CASRVGQGSNQPQHF
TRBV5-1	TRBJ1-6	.	CASSLGQESNSPLHF
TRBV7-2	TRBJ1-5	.	CASSRYGSNQPQHF
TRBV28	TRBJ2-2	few	CASLPGGGELFF
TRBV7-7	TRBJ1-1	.	CASSMTRTTEAFF
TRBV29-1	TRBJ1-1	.	CSVSRTGATEAFF
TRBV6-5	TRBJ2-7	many	CASSYTFRGEQYF
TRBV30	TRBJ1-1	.	CAWNQVWGTEAFF
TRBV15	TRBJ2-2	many	CATSTRGGNTGELFF
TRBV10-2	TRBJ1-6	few	CASSEGTVYNSPLHF
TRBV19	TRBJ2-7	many	CATPEGALYYEQYF
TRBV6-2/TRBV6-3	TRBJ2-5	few	CASSDSRRTYQETQYF
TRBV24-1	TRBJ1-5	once	CASSPNRGRNEHF
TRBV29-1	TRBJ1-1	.	CSVEDRGGTEAFF
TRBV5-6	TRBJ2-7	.	CAGSQGTNSYEQYF
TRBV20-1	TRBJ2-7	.	CSARDSVQFIYEQYF
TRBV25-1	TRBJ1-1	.	CASRSANTEAFF
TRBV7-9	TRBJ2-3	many	CASSPPGLAEQYF
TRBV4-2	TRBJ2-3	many	CASSPLTSGRRGDTQYF
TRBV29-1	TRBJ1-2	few	CSVPRDSLYGYTF
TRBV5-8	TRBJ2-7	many	CASSLIGEQYF
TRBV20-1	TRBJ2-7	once	CSAKRYGDSYEQYF
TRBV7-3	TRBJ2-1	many	CASSLMGTSAEQFF
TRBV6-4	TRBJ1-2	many	CASSDRSRGRNYGYTF
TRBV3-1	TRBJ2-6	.	CVSSQARSSGANVLTF
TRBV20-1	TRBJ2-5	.	CSARQGARETQYF
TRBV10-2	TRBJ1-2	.	CASGDRSGYAF
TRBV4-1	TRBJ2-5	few	CASSQVALAGVETQCF
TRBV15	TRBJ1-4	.	CATSTRTGDEKLFF
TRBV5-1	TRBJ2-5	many	CASSVDPVGLAAETQYF
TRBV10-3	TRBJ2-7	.	CAMGTSDYYEQYF
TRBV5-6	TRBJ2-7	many	CASSLDRGGRVYTEQYF
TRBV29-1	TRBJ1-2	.	CSVETGEGYGYTF